A single sample gave rise to the 12 T cell receptor beta chains below, sequenced in a study of T cells in Graves' hyperthyroidism and ophthalmopathy. The investigators amplified TCR beta CDR3 regions from RNA transcripts. RT-PCR in the first round (using the HTBI primer set) targeted the TCR CDR3. From the multiplex PCR reads, TCRdb called clonotypes with MiXCR, one entry per CDR3 protein. The sample has 730,000 or so distinct CDR3 sequences, about 17% seen once. The sample taken for sequencing was blood. Every receptor here comes from a woman aged 50 to 60 with Graves' hyperthyroidism that later progressed to Graves' ophthalmopathy.

J is TRBJ1-1 and V is TRBV19; 7 bases map to TRBD1. Looked up from germline, CDR1 is LNHDA and CDR2 is SQIVND (reference sequence). The CDR3 contains 12 residues. V shed 7 bases, J shed 3 bases, and the junction held 2 bases outside the gene matches. The CDR3 bases are TGTGCCAGTACCACAGGGGACACTGAAGCTTTCTTT. This codes for CASTTGDTEAFF.

This clonotype was counted between two and nine times. The rearrangement uses TRBV2 and TRBJ2-3; 12 bases are shared with TRBD1. The germline V gene has CDR1 SNHLY and CDR2 FYNNEI. The V and J ends lost 6 bases and 4 bases, in that order; junction bases with no gene match: 8. This CDR3 spans 16 amino acids. The CDR3 sequence: CASRDRDRGPADTQYF. CDR3 DNA sequence: TGTGCCAGCAGGGACCGGGACAGGGGGCCGGCAGATACGCAGTATTTT. The full variable domain, in which reference TRBV2 and TRBJ2-3 provide the parts outside the CDR3, is EPEVTQTPSHQVTQMGQEVILRCVPISNHLYFYWYRQILGQKVEFLVSFYNNEISEKSEIFDDQFSVERPDGSNFTLKIRSTKLEDSAMYFCASRDRDRGPADTQYFGPGTRLTVL.

This clonotype was observed many times. This chain connects TRBV2 to TRBJ1-4; D is perhaps TRBD1 (6 bases). CDR3 length: 13 amino acids. CDR1 is SNHLY, CDR2 FYNNEI, per germline. V lost 6 bases to trimming and J lost 3 bases, with 8 bases between them. The DNA for the CDR3 is TGTGCCAGCAGAGGGGGTCCTAATGAAAAACTGTTTTTT. Its protein product is CASRGGPNEKLFF.

This clonotype has ten or more counts. The CDR3 sequence: CASSITDSPSNQPQHF. CDR3 DNA: TGTGCCAGCAGCATAACCGACAGCCCTAGCAATCAGCCCCAGCATTTT. The chain links TRBV11-2 to TRBJ1-5; tentatively, D is TRBD1 (5 bases). This CDR3 contains 16 residues. V lost 5 bases and J lost 0, with 14 bases in between. Germline CDR1 reads SGHAT; CDR2 reads FQNNGV.

The chain couples TRBV15 to TRBJ2-3; no clear D gene. The ends were cut back, 1 base at V and 5 bases at J, with 4 bases in the middle. Germline V CDR1 and CDR2: LNHNV, YYDKDF (reference sequence). This CDR3 comprises 12 residues. CDR3 nucleotide sequence: TGTGCCACCAGCAGAGTAGAAGATACGCAGTATTTT. Amino acids: CATSRVEDTQYF.

This clonotype was found a few times. The chain joins TRBV19 to TRBJ1-5, with 7 bases identical to TRBD1. The CDR3 spans 16 residues. The V segment lost 8 bases and the J segment 1 base; nucleotides outside the gene matches: 11. Germline V gives CDR1 LNHDA, CDR2 SQIVND (reference sequence). Written as DNA, the CDR3 is TGTGCCAGTGGCCACCCCAGGGGGTTGAGCAATCAGCCCCAGCATTTT. Translated: CASGHPRGLSNQPQHF.

The rearrangement uses TRBV5-4 and TRBJ2-2; no reliable D call. Germline assignment: CDR1 SGHNT and CDR2 YYREEE (reference sequence). V lost 4 bases to trimming and J lost 2 bases, with 12 bases between them. The CDR3 sequence is 15 residues long. CDR3 residues: CASSNTWGNTGELFF. CDR3 in DNA: TGTGCCAGCAGCAATACGTGGGGAAACACCGGGGAGCTGTTTTTT.

This clonotype appeared many times. V gene TRBV5-1 combines with J gene TRBJ2-3, with 7 bases identical to TRBD2. Trimming removed 0 bases from V and 0 bases from J; junction bases left unmatched: 4. The CDR3 consists of 16 residues. CDR1 is SGHRS and CDR2 is YFSETQ in the germline V gene. CDR3 sequence reads: CASSLGAGFSTDTQYF. The CDR3 DNA reads as TGCGCCAGCAGCTTGGGAGCGGGGTTTAGCACAGATACGCAGTATTTT. The entire variable domain, with the rest obtained from reference TRBV5-1 and TRBJ2-3, is as follows: KAGVTQTPRYLIKTRGQQVTLSCSPISGHRSVSWYQQTPGQGLQFLFEYFSETQRNKGNFPGRFSGRQFSNSRSEMNVSTLELGDSALYLCASSLGAGFSTDTQYFGPGTRLTVL.

The chain uses TRBV27 and TRBJ1-6, with 9 bases aligning to TRBD1. V dropped 7 bases and J dropped 8; count of bases not matched to a gene: 9. Germline-derived CDR1 and CDR2 are MNHEY and SMNVEV (reference sequence). The length of the CDR3 is 15 residues. The CDR3 DNA sequence: TGTGCCAGCAAAAGGACAGGGGAAGGTTATTCACCCCTCCACTTT. It encodes CASKRTGEGYSPLHF.

This clonotype was seen many times. The chain uses TRBV3-1 and TRBJ2-3; 7 bases are a match to TRBD2. Trimming took 4 bases from V and 4 from J; bases not matched to a gene: 5. Germline V gene lookup returns CDR1 LGHDT and CDR2 YNNKEL (reference sequence). This CDR3 is built from 14 residues. CDR3 amino acids: CASSPAGYSDTQYF. CDR3 in DNA: TGTGCCAGCAGCCCAGCGGGGTATTCAGATACGCAGTATTTT.

This clonotype was seen many times. This chain links TRBV5-1 with TRBJ2-6, with a tentative D call TRBD2 (5 bases). Trimming removed 3 bases from V and 0 bases from J, with 10 bases in between. CDR1 and CDR2 (germline): SGHRS, YFSETQ. This CDR3 region has 16 residues. Here the CDR3 reads CASSSDGGSGANVLTF. CDR3 nucleotides: TGCGCCAGCAGCTCGGACGGAGGCTCTGGGGCCAACGTCCTGACTTTC.

This clonotype was seen ten or more times. V usage is TRBV11-1 and J usage is TRBJ2-1, with 12 bases identical to TRBD2. The CDR3 runs 16 residues. After removal of 6 bases from V and 4 bases from J, the junction contained 7 bases not matched to a gene. From germline, CDR1 is SGHAT and CDR2 FQDESV (reference sequence). The CDR3 is CASSSGLAGRYNEQFF. CDR3 DNA sequence: TGTGCCAGCAGTTCCGGACTAGCGGGGAGATACAATGAGCAGTTCTTC.